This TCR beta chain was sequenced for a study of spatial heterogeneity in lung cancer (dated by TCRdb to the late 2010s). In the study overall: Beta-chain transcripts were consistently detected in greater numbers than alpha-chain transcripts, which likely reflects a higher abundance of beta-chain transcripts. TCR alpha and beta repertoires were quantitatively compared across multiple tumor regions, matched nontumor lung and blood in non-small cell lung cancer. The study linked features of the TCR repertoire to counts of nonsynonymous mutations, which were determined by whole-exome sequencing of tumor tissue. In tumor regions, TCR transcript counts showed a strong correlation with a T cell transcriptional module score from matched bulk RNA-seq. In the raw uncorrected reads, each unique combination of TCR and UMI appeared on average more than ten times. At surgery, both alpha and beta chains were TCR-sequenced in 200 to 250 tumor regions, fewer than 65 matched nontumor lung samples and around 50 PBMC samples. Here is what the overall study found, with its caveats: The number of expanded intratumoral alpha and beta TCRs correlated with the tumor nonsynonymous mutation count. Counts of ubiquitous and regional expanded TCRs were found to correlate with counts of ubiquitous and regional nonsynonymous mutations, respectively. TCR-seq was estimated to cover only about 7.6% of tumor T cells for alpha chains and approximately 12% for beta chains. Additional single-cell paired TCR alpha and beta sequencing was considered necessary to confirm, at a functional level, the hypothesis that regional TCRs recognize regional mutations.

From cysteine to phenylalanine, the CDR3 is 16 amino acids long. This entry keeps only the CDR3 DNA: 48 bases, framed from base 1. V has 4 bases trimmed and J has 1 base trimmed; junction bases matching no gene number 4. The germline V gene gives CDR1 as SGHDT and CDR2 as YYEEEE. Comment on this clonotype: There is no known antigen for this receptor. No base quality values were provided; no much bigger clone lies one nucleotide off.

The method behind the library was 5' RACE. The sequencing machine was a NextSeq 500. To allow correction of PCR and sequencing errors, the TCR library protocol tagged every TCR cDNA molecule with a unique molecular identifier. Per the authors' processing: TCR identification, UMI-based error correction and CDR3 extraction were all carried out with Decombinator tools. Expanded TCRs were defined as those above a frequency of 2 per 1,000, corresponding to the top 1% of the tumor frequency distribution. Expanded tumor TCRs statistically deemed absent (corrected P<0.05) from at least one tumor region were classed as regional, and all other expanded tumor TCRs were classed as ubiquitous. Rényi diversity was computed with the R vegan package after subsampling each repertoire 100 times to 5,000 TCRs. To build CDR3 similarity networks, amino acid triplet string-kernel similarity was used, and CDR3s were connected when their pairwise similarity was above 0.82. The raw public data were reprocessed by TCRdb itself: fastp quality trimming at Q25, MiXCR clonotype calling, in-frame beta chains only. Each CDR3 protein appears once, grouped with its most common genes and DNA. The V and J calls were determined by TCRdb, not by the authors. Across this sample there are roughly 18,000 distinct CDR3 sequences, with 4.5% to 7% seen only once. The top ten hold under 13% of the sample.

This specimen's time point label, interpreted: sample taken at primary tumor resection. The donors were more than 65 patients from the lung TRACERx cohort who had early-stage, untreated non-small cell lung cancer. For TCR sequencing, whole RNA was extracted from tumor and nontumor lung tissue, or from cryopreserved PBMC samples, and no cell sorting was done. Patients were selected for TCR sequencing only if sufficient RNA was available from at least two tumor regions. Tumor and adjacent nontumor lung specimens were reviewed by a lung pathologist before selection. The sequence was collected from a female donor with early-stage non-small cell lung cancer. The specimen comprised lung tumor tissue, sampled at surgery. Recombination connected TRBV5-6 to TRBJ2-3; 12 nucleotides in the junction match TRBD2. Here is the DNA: TGTGCCAGCAGCCGGACTAGCGGGGTGGGCACAGATACGCAGTATTTT. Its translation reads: CASSRTSGVGTDTQYF. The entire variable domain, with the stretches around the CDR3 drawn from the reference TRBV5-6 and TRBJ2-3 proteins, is DAGVTQSPTHLIKTRGQQVTLRCSPKSGHDTVSWYQQALGQGPQFIFQYYEEEERQRGNFPDRFSGHQFPNYSSELNVNALLLGDSALYLCASSRTSGVGTDTQYFGPGTRLTVL.